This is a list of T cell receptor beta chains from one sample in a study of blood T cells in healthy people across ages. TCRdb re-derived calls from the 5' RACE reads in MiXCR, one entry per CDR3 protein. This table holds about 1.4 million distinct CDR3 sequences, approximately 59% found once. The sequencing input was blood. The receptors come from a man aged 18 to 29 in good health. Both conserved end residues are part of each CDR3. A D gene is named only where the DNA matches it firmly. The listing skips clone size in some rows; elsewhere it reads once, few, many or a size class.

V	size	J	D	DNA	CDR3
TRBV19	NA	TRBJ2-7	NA	TGTGCCAGTAGTCTCACAACGAGCTCCTACGAGCAGTACTTC	CASSLTTSSYEQYF
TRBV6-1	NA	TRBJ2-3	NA	TGTGCCAGCAGTACGACAGTTATGACAGATACGCAGTATTTT	CASSTTVMTDTQYF
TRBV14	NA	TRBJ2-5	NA	TGTGCCAGCAGCCAAGATACGGGAGAAGAGACCCAGTACTTC	CASSQDTGEETQYF
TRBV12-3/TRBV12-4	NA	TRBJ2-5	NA	TGTGCCAGCAGTTTGGTGGCGGGGCGCCCCCAAGAGACCCAGTACTTC	CASSLVAGRPQETQYF
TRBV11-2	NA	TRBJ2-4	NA	TGTGCCAGCAGCCCCGAGTGGACTTCCAAAAACATTCAGTACTTC	CASSPEWTSKNIQYF
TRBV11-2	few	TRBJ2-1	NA	TGTGCCAGCGGGCACACCCAGGAAGCCAATGAGCAGTTCTTC	CASGHTQEANEQFF
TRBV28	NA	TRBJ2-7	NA	TGTGCCAGCAGGCAGAGGTCCACCTACGAGCAGTACTTC	CASRQRSTYEQYF
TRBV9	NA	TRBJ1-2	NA	TGTGCCAGCAGCCGGTTCGGCATTAACTATGGCTACACCTTC	CASSRFGINYGYTF
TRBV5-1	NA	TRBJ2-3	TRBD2	TGCGCCAGCAACGGGGGGATTACGCAGTATTTT	CASNGGITQYF
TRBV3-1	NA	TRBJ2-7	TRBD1	TGTGCCAGCAGCCAATGGACAGGGGGTTCTATAAGCTCCTACGAGCAGTACTTC	CASSQWTGGSISSYEQYF
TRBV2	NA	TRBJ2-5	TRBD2	TGTGCCAGCAGTGGGAAGGCTAGCGGTTGGGAGACCCAGTACTTC	CASSGKASGWETQYF
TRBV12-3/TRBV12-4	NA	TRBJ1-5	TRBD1	TGTGCCAGTAGTCACACAGGGGAAGCCAATCAGCCCCAGCATTTT	CASSHTGEANQPQHF
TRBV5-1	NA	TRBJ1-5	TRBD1	TGCGCCAGCAGAACCGGGACAGGGGACCAGCCCCAGCATTTT	CASRTGTGDQPQHF
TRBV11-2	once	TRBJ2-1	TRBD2	TGTGCCAGCAGGTTGCAGATGACGGGGGGTGGGCATGAGCAGTTCTTC	CASRLQMTGGGHEQFF
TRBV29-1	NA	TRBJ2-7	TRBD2	TGCAGCGTTGAATCCCTAGCGGGAGGGTTCTACGAGCAGTACTTC	CSVESLAGGFYEQYF
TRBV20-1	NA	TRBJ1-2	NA	TGCAGTGCCGGGGGCCCCTATGGCTACACCTTC	CSAGGPYGYTF
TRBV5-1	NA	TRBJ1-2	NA	TGCGCCAGCAGCGGACTCCCTCCCTATGGCTACACCTTC	CASSGLPPYGYTF
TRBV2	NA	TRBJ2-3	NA	TGTGCCAGCAGTGAGGCCCCTACGCAGTATTTT	CASSEAPTQYF
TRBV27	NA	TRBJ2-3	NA	TGTGCCAGCAGCGGACGCACAGATACGCAGTATTTT	CASSGRTDTQYF
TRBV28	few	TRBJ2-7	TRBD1	TGTGCCAGCAGGTTACAGGGGACCTCCTACGAGCAGTACTTC	CASRLQGTSYEQYF
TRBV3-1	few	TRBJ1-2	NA	TGTGCCAGCAGTTTACAAGGGGCGAACTATGGCTACACCTTC	CASSLQGANYGYTF
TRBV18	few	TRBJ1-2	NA	TGTGCCAGCTCACCATCGACAGACTATGGCTACACCTTC	CASSPSTDYGYTF
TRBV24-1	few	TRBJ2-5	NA	TGTGCCACCAGTGACGATGGTAGGGAGACCCAGTACTTC	CATSDDGRETQYF
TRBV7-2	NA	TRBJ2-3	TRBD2	TGTGCCAGCAGCTTAGAACCTAGCGGGGGCTTTTGGGATACGCAGTATTTT	CASSLEPSGGFWDTQYF
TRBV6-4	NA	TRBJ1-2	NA	TGTGCCAGCAGTGCCTGGGACGGGAACTATGGCTACACCTTC	CASSAWDGNYGYTF
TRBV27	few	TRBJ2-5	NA	TGTGCCAGCAGTTTATTAAACAACCAAGAGACCCAGTACTTC	CASSLLNNQETQYF
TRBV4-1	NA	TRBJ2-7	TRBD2	TGCGCCAGCAGCCAAGGCCTCGGGACTAGCGGGACCGACTACGAGCAGTACTTC	CASSQGLGTSGTDYEQYF
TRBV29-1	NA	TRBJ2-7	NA	TGCAGCGTTGTTATACAGGCCTACGAGCAGTACTTC	CSVVIQAYEQYF
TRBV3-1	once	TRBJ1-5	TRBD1	TGTGCCAGCAGCCCTGAGACAGGGTACCAGCCCCAGCATTTT	CASSPETGYQPQHF
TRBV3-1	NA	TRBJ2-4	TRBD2	TGTGCCAGCAGCCCGTTAGCGGGAGCCGCAGAAAACATTCAGTACTTC	CASSPLAGAAENIQYF
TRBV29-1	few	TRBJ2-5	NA	TGCAGCGTATCTGGTGGGAACCAGTACTTC	CSVSGGNQYF
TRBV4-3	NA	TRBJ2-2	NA	TGCGCCAGCAGCCAACTTTTACAGGGGAACACCGGGGAGCTGTTTTTT	CASSQLLQGNTGELFF
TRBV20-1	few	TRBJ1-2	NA	TGCAGTGCTAGACCGCCGGATGGGGGCGGGAATGGCTACACCTTC	CSARPPDGGGNGYTF
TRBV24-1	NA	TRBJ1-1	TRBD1	TGTGCCAGCAAGGCAAGAGCGAAGCCGACAGGGGGTTGGTGGAACACTGAAGCTTTCTTT	CASKARAKPTGGWWNTEAFF
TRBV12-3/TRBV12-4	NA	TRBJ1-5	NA	TGTGCCAGCAGCCACAGCACCCCTCAACAGAGGAGCAATCAGCCCCAGCATTTT	CASSHSTPQQRSNQPQHF
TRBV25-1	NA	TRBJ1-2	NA	TGTGCCAGCAGTGAACCCGGCAGCTTTCGCTACACCTTC	CASSEPGSFRYTF
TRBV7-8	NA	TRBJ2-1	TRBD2	TGTGCCAGCAGCTTACGCGGGAGGGCCACGAATGAGCAGTTCTTC	CASSLRGRATNEQFF
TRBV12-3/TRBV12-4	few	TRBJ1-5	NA	TGTGCCAGCAGTTCACAGGGTGGGCAGCCCCAGCATTTT	CASSSQGGQPQHF
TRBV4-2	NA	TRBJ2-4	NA	TGTGCCAGCAGCCAAGCACAGGGCGTTACCTCCAAAAACATTCAGTACTTC	CASSQAQGVTSKNIQYF
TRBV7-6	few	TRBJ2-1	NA	TGTGCCAGCAGCTACGACCCGGGACCTACCTACAATGAGCAGTTCTTC	CASSYDPGPTYNEQFF
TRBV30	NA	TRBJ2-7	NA	TGTGCCTGGAGTCCTATTACGGGGGTATCGGAGGCCCAGTACTTC	CAWSPITGVSEAQYF
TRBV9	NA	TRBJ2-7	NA	TGTGCCAGATCGAGGTACGAGCAGTACTTC	CARSRYEQYF
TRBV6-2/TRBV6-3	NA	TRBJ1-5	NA	TGTGCCAGCACTACTCCCGGGACGGGAAATCAGCCCCAGCATTTT	CASTTPGTGNQPQHF
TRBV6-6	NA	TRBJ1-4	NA	TGTGCCAGCGGACGGGACCTAAGGGAAAAACTGTTTTTT	CASGRDLREKLFF
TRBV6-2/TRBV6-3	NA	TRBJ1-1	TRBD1	TGTGCCAGCAGCCGAAAAGGGACAGGGAACACTGAAGCTTTCTTT	CASSRKGTGNTEAFF
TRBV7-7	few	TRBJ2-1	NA	TGTGCTAGCAGCCCCCATCCAGGGAACAATGAGCAGTTCTTC	CASSPHPGNNEQFF
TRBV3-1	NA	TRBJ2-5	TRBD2	TGTGCCAGCAGCCAGCCCCTCCCCTACAGGATAGCGGGAGTCGAGACCCAGTACTTC	CASSQPLPYRIAGVETQYF
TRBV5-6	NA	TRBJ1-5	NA	TGTGCCAGCAGCCCGGCGGGGGGCAGCAATCAGCCCCAGCATTTT	CASSPAGGSNQPQHF
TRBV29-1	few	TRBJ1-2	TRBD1	TGCAGCGTTGACGACAGGGAAGCTGGCTACACCTTC	CSVDDREAGYTF
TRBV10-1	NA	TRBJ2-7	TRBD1	TGCGCCAGCAATGACCGGACAGGGGGGTACGAGCAGTACTTC	CASNDRTGGYEQYF
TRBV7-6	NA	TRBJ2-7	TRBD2	TGTGCCAGCAGCTTGGGAGGGAACTTACTCTCCTACGAGCAGTACTTC	CASSLGGNLLSYEQYF
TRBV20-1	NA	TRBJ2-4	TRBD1	TGCAGTGCGGCTCCCCTCCGCTACAGGGGAATTCAGGATAGGGACATTCAGTACTTC	CSAAPLRYRGIQDRDIQYF
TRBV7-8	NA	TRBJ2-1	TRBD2	TGTGCCAGCAGCTTAGTTTTAGCGGGTTACAATGAGCAGTTCTTC	CASSLVLAGYNEQFF
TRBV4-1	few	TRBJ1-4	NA	TGCGCCAGCAGCCAAGAGTCAATGCACCGGGGCGAAAAACTGTTTTTT	CASSQESMHRGEKLFF
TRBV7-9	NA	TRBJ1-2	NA	TGTGCCAGCGGCCCGGAGTATTCCACCGGCTATGGCTACACCTTC	CASGPEYSTGYGYTF
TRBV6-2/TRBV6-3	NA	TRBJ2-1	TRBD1	TGTGCCAGCAGCGACCCCGTGACAGGGGATGGAAATGAGCAGTTCTTC	CASSDPVTGDGNEQFF
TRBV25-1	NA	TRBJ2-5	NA	TGTGCCAGCAAGGTGGGGGGGGCGAGGGAGACCCAGTACTTC	CASKVGGARETQYF